This TCR beta chain was recorded in a study of blood T cell repertoires in COVID-19. Study-level background: COVID-19 samples, acute and convalescent, were from the United States, Italy and Spain. Sample material is recorded as cDNA or gDNA derived from T cells, B-cell-depleted T cells, or PBMCs.

Patients at the Seattle site were enrolled during active infection and followed longitudinally. V was shortened by 5 bases and J by 6 bases, with 8 bases between the two germline ends. Per the germline V gene, CDR1 is MNHEY and CDR2 is SVGAGI. The CDR3 sequence is 13 residues long. Profiling relied on immunoSEQ multiplex PCR, and the TCRdb table lists in-frame clones only, not all of them. The sample lists about 290,000 clones; under 90% were seen once. Material: peripheral blood. This receptor was obtained from a woman in her 30s with COVID-19, enrolled during active disease. The chain couples TRBV6-5 to TRBJ1-6, with D unclear. The CDR3 sequence: CASSTRPNSPLHF. As DNA, the CDR3 is TGTGCCAGCAGTACTCGTCCTAATTCACCCCTCCACTTT.